This T cell receptor beta chain derives from a study of OX40 agonist ivuxolimab in advanced cancers. For the study at large: With ivuxolimab, an agonistic anti-OX40 (CD134) antibody, patients were treated.

The study, taken as a whole, reports: Determination of antigen specificity was not performed for the expanded peripheral T cells.

Worth noting for this clone: Its antigen is not known.

The CDR3 is 14 amino acids. The trim removed 6 bases at V and 5 bases at J, leaving 11 bases unmatched. Germline loops: CDR1 SQVTM, CDR2 ANQGSEA. Produced via immunoSEQ multiplex PCR; TCRdb's table is partial and in-frame only. The profile shows about 32,000 clones, just under 90% of them singletons. The chain employs TRBV29-1 and TRBJ2-7; 9 nucleotides agree with TRBD2. The specimen comprised CD4+ or CD8+ T cells sorted from blood, sampled in a trial of the OX40 agonist ivuxolimab. This TCR was sampled from an adult with an advanced solid tumor such as melanoma, head and neck, liver or kidney cancer. CDR3 sequence reads: CSVAGASGKDEQYF. The CDR3 DNA reads as TGCAGCGTCGCTGGAGCTAGCGGGAAAGACGAGCAGTACTTC.